These 23 T cell receptor beta chains came from one sample sequenced in a study of cytotoxic CD8 clonotypes in ibrutinib-treated CLL. Assay: immunoSEQ multiplex PCR; the TCRdb copy retains only in-frame clones and omits some. In the table there are about 120,000 clones, 58% of which are singletons. The source was PBMCs, collected after 24 months of ibrutinib treatment. All receptors come from a human donor with chronic lymphocytic leukemia.

V is TRBV7-3 and J is TRBJ2-5, with D perhaps matching TRBD1 or TRBD2 (6 bases each). Trimming took 1 base from V and 4 from J, leaving 13 bases between them. The CDR3 consists of 15 residues. Looked up from germline, CDR1 is SGHTA and CDR2 is FQGTGA. The CDR3 protein is CASSLRGANLETQYF. The CDR3 DNA sequence: TGTGCCAGCAGCTTAAGGGGGGCTAACCTAGAGACCCAGTACTTC. Together with reference TRBV7-3 and TRBJ2-5, the CDR3 gives the full variable domain: GAGVSQTPSNKVTEKGKYVELRCDPISGHTALYWYRQSLGQGPEFLIYFQGTGAADDSGLPNDRFFAVRPEGSVSTLKIQRTERGDSAVYLCASSLRGANLETQYFGPGTRLLVL.

The V call is TRBV19, the J call TRBJ1-2, with 7 bases identical to TRBD1. With 9 bases clipped from V and 4 bases from J, the junction kept 2 bases outside the gene matches. The CDR3 has 11 amino acids. Looked up from germline, CDR1 is LNHDA and CDR2 is SQIVND (reference sequence). The CDR3 DNA follows: TGTGCCAGCGGGACAGCCTATGGCTACACCTTC. The encoded protein is CASGTAYGYTF.

This clone was recorded a few times. The V call is TRBV5-5, the J call TRBJ1-2, with a possible D match to TRBD1 (6 bases). Germline-derived CDR1 and CDR2 are SGHKS and YYEKEE (reference sequence). This CDR3 has 16 residues. Deletions cut 5 bases from V and 2 bases from J, with 19 bases between. CDR3 DNA: TGTGCCAGCAGTCAAGGAGGGGGATACCCGAACTATGGCTACACCTTC. This encodes CASSQGGGYPNYGYTF.

This clone has only a few counts. This sequence joins TRBV11-3 and TRBJ1-2; 8 bases fit TRBD1. Germline V gives CDR1 SGHNT, CDR2 YENEEA. The V segment lost 5 bases and the J segment 6 bases; nucleotides outside the gene matches: 5. This CDR3 region has 13 residues. The CDR3 nucleotides are TGTGCCAGCAGCCCCAGGGGGCAAGATGGCTACACCTTC. Its protein is CASSPRGQDGYTF.

This clone was picked up a small number of times. This chain links TRBV20-1 with TRBJ2-7; TRBD1 might be the D (6 bases). This CDR3 is built from 11 residues. The V end was cut by 5 bases, the J end by 6 bases, with 11 bases between. Looked up from germline, CDR1 is DFQATT and CDR2 is SNEGSKA (reference sequence). CDR3 coding DNA: TGCAGTGCTGAGAGGGGGTCCGAGCAGTACTTC. It yields the protein CSAERGSEQYF.

Only a few counts were recorded for this clone. This sequence joins TRBV9 and TRBJ2-7; D gene unclear. Trimming pared 0 bases from V and 2 bases from J, leaving 12 bases between. The germline V gene has CDR1 SGDLS and CDR2 YYNGEE. The CDR3 is made up of 15 amino acids. Written as DNA, the CDR3 is TGTGCCAGCAGCGTAGCGGTGGGGAAGACCTACGAGCAGTACTTC. Its translation is CASSVAVGKTYEQYF.

The V and J genes are TRBV7-8 and TRBJ2-2, with D perhaps TRBD1 or TRBD2 (6 bases each). Germline CDR1 SGHVS, CDR2 FQNEAQ. This CDR3 is built from 13 residues. Between the trimmed V and J ends, which lost 10 bases and 2 bases, there was a span of 11 bases. The CDR3 sequence is CATRDTNTGELFF. The CDR3 DNA is TGTGCCACGCGGGACACTAACACCGGGGAGCTGTTTTTT.

This chain connects TRBV21-1 to TRBJ1-2. TRBV21-1 counts as a pseudogene. This CDR3 has 16 amino acids. In DNA form, the CDR3 reads TGTGCCAGCAGCAAAGTCCAAGGGCCATTGAACTATGGCTACACCTTC. This translates into CASSKVQGPLNYGYTF.

The chain joins TRBV30 to TRBJ2-3; 9 bases are a match to TRBD1. V lost 3 bases, J lost 3 bases, and 7 bases stayed unmatched. This CDR3 has 15 amino acids. Germline V lookup: CDR1 GTSNPN, CDR2 SVGIG (reference sequence). The CDR3 spells CAWSVDGTGTDTQYF. The CDR3 DNA reads as TGTGCCTGGAGCGTCGATGGGACAGGGACAGATACGCAGTATTTT.

The table lists this clone with a few counts. The chain has TRBV5-1 and TRBJ2-7; D remains unclear. The CDR3 totals 17 residues. Deletions cut 1 base from V and 0 bases from J, with 17 bases between. Germline-derived CDR1 and CDR2 are SGHRS and YFSETQ. CDR3: CASSLRVGNTLSYEQYF. As DNA, the CDR3 is TGCGCCAGCAGCTTGAGGGTCGGCAATACCCTCTCCTACGAGCAGTACTTC. Drawing the rest from reference TRBV5-1 and TRBJ2-7, the complete variable domain is KAGVTQTPRYLIKTRGQQVTLSCSPISGHRSVSWYQQTPGQGLQFLFEYFSETQRNKGNFPGRFSGRQFSNSRSEMNVSTLELGDSALYLCASSLRVGNTLSYEQYFGPGTRLTVT.

The table lists this clone with a few counts. V is TRBV6-6 and J is TRBJ2-2; a weak D match, TRBD2 (6 bases). From germline, CDR1 is MNHNY and CDR2 SVGAGI (reference sequence). The CDR3 consists of 15 residues. Trimming took 8 bases from V and 1 from J, leaving 14 bases between them. The CDR3 DNA sequence: TGTGCCAGCTTAAGGGTGGAGGGGAACACCGGGGAGCTGTTTTTT. Protein: CASLRVEGNTGELFF.

The chain employs TRBV9 and TRBJ1-1, with 8 bases identical to TRBD1. Germline-derived CDR1 and CDR2 are SGDLS and YYNGEE. V was clipped by 4 bases and J by 4 bases; unmatched bases: 9. The CDR3 spans 15 residues. The CDR3 sequence: CASSSRDRPSTEAFF. CDR3 sequence (DNA): TGTGCCAGCAGCTCCCGGGACAGGCCCAGCACTGAAGCTTTCTTT. Combining the CDR3 with reference TRBV9 and TRBJ1-1 gives the whole variable domain DSGVTQTPKHLITATGQRVTLRCSPRSGDLSVYWYQQSLDQGLQFLIQYYNGEERAKGNILERFSAQQFPDLHSELNLSSLELGDSALYFCASSSRDRPSTEAFFGQGTRLTVV.

This clone was detected only a few times. The genes are TRBV19 and TRBJ1-1, with D perhaps matching TRBD1 (5 bases). Trimming removed 0 bases from V and 3 bases from J, with 17 bases in between. This CDR3 is 17 amino acids long. Germline V gives CDR1 LNHDA, CDR2 SQIVND (reference sequence). The CDR3 coding sequence is TGTGCCAGTAGTATAGATAGAGTCACAGGACGCCACACTGAAGCTTTCTTT. Translating gives CASSIDRVTGRHTEAFF.

This sequence joins TRBV9 and TRBJ2-5, with 13 bases aligning to TRBD2. Germline V lookup: CDR1 SGDLS, CDR2 YYNGEE. CDR3 size: 18 residues. J was trimmed by 2 bases and V by 0 bases; bases with no gene match: 7. This CDR3 is CASSVATSGGAWQETQYF. The CDR3 bases are TGTGCCAGCAGCGTAGCTACTAGCGGGGGGGCTTGGCAAGAGACCCAGTACTTC.

The chain couples TRBV2 to TRBJ1-2; D is unclear. Germline CDR1 is SNHLY and CDR2 is FYNNEI. Trimming pared 4 bases from V and 2 bases from J, leaving 11 bases between. This CDR3 is 14 amino acids long. The CDR3 DNA reads TGTGCCAGCAGTGTTGGCAGCGGAAACTATGGCTACACCTTC. Encoded protein: CASSVGSGNYGYTF.

The CDR3 DNA reads TGTGCCAGCAGCCGAAACTCGGGGGGGGCCAACGTCCTGACTTTC. Protein product: CASSRNSGGANVLTF. The chain uses TRBV25-1 and TRBJ2-6; possibly TRBD2 for D (5 bases). The germline gives CDR1 MGHDK, CDR2 SYGVNS. Trimming pared 6 bases from V and 4 bases from J, leaving 13 bases between. The length of the CDR3 is 15 residues.

In this sample, this clone turned up a few times. The V gene is TRBV2, the J gene TRBJ2-5, with TRBD2 matching over 8 bases. Germline trimming cut 8 bases from V and 0 bases from J; bases unmatched to any gene: 5. CDR3 length: 14 residues. Looked up from germline, CDR1 is SNHLY and CDR2 is FYNNEI. CDR3 sequence reads: CASYSGEYQETQYF. As DNA, the CDR3 is TGTGCCAGCTATAGCGGGGAGTACCAAGAGACCCAGTACTTC.

The rearrangement joins TRBV5-6 to TRBJ2-7; TRBD1 is a possible D gene (5 bases). Germline CDR1 SGHDT, CDR2 YYEEEE. This CDR3 is built from 14 residues. V lost 4 bases, J lost 4 bases, and 15 bases lay in between. The CDR3 loop reads CASSPVPDSYEQYF. CDR3 DNA: TGTGCCAGCAGCCCAGTACCAGACAGTTACGAGCAGTACTTC.

In its sample, this clone was seen a few times. The gene calls are TRBV30 and TRBJ2-2; TRBD2 matches at 13 bases. Germline V gene sequence: CDR1 GTSNPN, CDR2 SVGIG (reference sequence). There are 16 residues in the CDR3. Germline trimming cut 5 bases from V and 4 bases from J; bases unmatched to any gene: 7. CDR3 in amino acids: CAWAGTSGATTGELFF. The CDR3 DNA reads TGTGCCTGGGCCGGGACTAGCGGGGCGACCACCGGGGAGCTGTTTTTT.

Note on this clone: This CDR3 is also generated by other DNA sequences in the sample. The J gene is TRBJ2-2, the V gene TRBV6-5; possible D gene TRBD2, 5 bases. The CDR3 length is 15 residues. Trimming took 5 bases from V and 2 from J, leaving 12 bases between them. CDR1 is MNHEY and CDR2 is SVGAGI in the germline V gene. In nucleotides, the CDR3 is TGTGCCAGCAGTCGACCCGGGGTTAACACCGGGGAGCTGTTTTTT. It specifies CASSRPGVNTGELFF.

This clone was seen more than once but under ten times. The genes are TRBV5-1 and TRBJ1-3, with D perhaps matching TRBD1 (6 bases). The germline V gene encodes CDR1 SGHRS and CDR2 YFSETQ. The CDR3 extends over 15 amino acids. Trimming cost V 0 bases and J 2 bases, with 9 bases left between them. The DNA of the CDR3 is TGCGCCAGCAGCTTGGCCCGGGACACTGGAAACACCATATATTTT. It specifies CASSLARDTGNTIYF.

This clone was counted once. The chain links TRBV7-2 to TRBJ1-4, with D maybe TRBD1 (5 bases). Germline V lookup: CDR1 SGHTA, CDR2 FQGNSA. Trimming took 5 bases from V and 8 from J, leaving 12 bases between them. The CDR3 runs 13 residues. Here the CDR3 DNA reads TGTGCCAGCAGCCAGGGTGAAAGGGAAAAACTGTTTTTT. Its protein is CASSQGEREKLFF.

In this sample, this clone turned up once. V is TRBV7-9 and J is TRBJ2-1; D remains unclear. Germline V lookup: CDR1 SEHNR, CDR2 FQNEAQ (reference sequence). V gave up 5 bases and J gave up 3 bases, with 8 bases separating them. This CDR3 is built from 13 residues. The CDR3 spells CASSNLGYNEQFF. The CDR3 nucleotides read TGTGCCAGCAGCAATTTAGGCTACAATGAGCAGTTCTTC.